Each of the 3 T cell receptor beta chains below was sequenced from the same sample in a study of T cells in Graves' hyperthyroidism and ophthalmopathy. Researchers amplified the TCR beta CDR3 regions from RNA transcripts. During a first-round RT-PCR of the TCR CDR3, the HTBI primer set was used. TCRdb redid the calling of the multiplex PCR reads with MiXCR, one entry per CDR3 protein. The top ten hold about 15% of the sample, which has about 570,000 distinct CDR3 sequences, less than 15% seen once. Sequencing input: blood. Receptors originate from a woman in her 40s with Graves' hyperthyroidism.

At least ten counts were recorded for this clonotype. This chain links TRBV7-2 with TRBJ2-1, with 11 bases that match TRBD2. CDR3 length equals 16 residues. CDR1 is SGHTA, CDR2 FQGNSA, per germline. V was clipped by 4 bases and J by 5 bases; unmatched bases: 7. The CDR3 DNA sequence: TGTGCCAGCAGCTGGTCGGGACTAGCGGCAAACAATGAGCAGTTCTTC. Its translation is CASSWSGLAANNEQFF.

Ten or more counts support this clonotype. The CDR3 here is CASSPRDQNTGELFF. CDR3 coding DNA: TGTGCCAGCAGCCCCCGGGACCAGAACACCGGGGAGCTGTTTTTT. V is TRBV3-1 and J is TRBJ2-2, with D perhaps given as TRBD1 or TRBD2 (5 bases each). V was trimmed by 4 bases and J by 1 base, leaving 10 bases between them. Germline loops: CDR1 LGHDT, CDR2 YNNKEL (reference sequence). The CDR3 extends over 15 amino acids.

The CDR3 sequence: CASSEAWGGPFEQFF. The CDR3 bases are TGTGCCAGCAGTGAGGCGTGGGGGGGGCCTTTTGAGCAGTTCTTC. This chain uses TRBV6-1 with TRBJ2-1; tentatively, D is TRBD2 (7 bases). With 3 bases removed from V and 9 bases from J, the gap between germline ends came to 18 bases. The CDR3 has 15 residues. From germline, CDR1 is MNHNS and CDR2 SASEGT.